This T cell receptor beta chain was sequenced during a study of blood T cell repertoires in COVID-19. Across the whole study: The study drew acute and convalescent COVID-19 samples from the United States, Italy and Spain.

Participant age was 18 to 89 years, and participants resided in 20 to 30 US areas. Categorization into cohorts depended on clinical history that participants reported. The length of the CDR3 is 15 residues. The junction had 4 bases not matched to a gene; V was cut back by 1 base and J by 5 bases. The germline CDR1 and CDR2 sequences are SEHNR and FQNEAQ (reference sequence). Authors' data handling: Nucleated cell counts were estimated from reference gene primer amplification. Profiling relied on immunoSEQ multiplex PCR, and the TCRdb table lists in-frame clones only, not all of them. V and J calls and clone size are copied from that table; D and trimming were computed from the DNA. The table lists 200,000 to 250,000 clones, over 80% of them singletons, with 9% to 12% in the top ten.

The chain carries TRBV7-9 and TRBJ2-7; 11 positions agree with TRBD1. Sequencing was performed on PBMCs or T cells enriched from blood (not recorded which). This clonotype was sampled from a man between 18 and 35 years old with acute COVID-19. CDR3 nucleotide sequence: TGTGCCAGCAGCTTAGGGACAGGGGGCTACCACGAGCAGTACTTC. Translating it yields CASSLGTGGYHEQYF.